This T cell receptor beta chain was recovered during a study of blood T cells in healthy people across ages. The germline V and J ends were trimmed by 4 bases and 6 bases, with 10 bases remaining between them. Germline loops: CDR1 SGHTA, CDR2 FQGNSA. This CDR3 is 13 amino acids long. A sample-barcoded 5' primer and a J-beta primer mix were used in a second PCR of roughly 6 to 12 cycles. A tag from a template-switch adaptor with 12 random nucleotides marked each cDNA molecule. Each CDR3 protein is one row after TCRdb ran MiXCR on the 5' RACE reads. The table records about 1.4 million distinct CDR3 sequences, roughly 64% of them present only once.

The chain joins TRBV7-2 to TRBJ2-1; D is unresolved. The source of this sequence is a man younger than 35 in good health. Sequencing was performed on blood. CDR3 in DNA: TGTGCCAGCAGCTCTGATGCGGTCAATGAGCAGTTCTTC. Its protein is CASSSDAVNEQFF.